A selection of T cell receptor beta chains follows, all from one sample in a study of post-analysis software for immune sequencing data. TCRdb redid the calling of the PCR reads with MiXCR, one entry per CDR3 protein. The table has about 680,000 distinct CDR3 sequences, about 60% seen once; the top ten hold about 11%. Sequencing was performed on blood. Receptors originate from a girl aged 2-10 years with multiple sclerosis. Each CDR3 is given with its conserved first and last residue. D genes are given only for firm matches. Size is stated for part of the rows, as once, few or many counts, or as a class when the clone is expanded.

J | D | size | V | CDR3 | DNA
TRBJ2-5 | TRBD1 | - | TRBV6-1 | CASRRGTGGRETQYF | TGTGCCAGCAGGAGAGGGACAGGGGGCCGGGAGACCCAGTACTTC
TRBJ2-4 | - | - | TRBV7-9 | CASSLEEGAEYF | TGTGCCAGCAGCTTAGAGGAGGGGGCGGAGTACTTC
TRBJ2-7 | TRBD1 | few | TRBV6-2/TRBV6-3 | CASSYSTGFNEQYF | TGTGCCAGCAGTTACTCGACAGGGTTCAACGAGCAGTACTTC
TRBJ2-7 | - | - | TRBV28 | CASSSTFLAPSRYEQYF | TGTGCCAGCAGTTCCACGTTTCTAGCGCCATCAAGGTACGAGCAGTACTTC
TRBJ1-2 | TRBD1 | - | TRBV12-3/TRBV12-4 | CASSPRTGIQGYTF | TGTGCCAGCAGTCCCCGGACAGGGATTCAGGGCTACACCTTC
TRBJ2-1 | TRBD2 | - | TRBV11-2 | CASRRGLAANEQFF | TGTGCCAGCCGCCGGGGACTAGCGGCCAATGAGCAGTTCTTC
TRBJ2-1 | - | - | TRBV7-2 | CASSLNMAPLSYNEQFF | TGTGCCAGCAGCTTAAATATGGCCCCTCTCTCCTACAATGAGCAGTTCTTC
TRBJ1-6 | - | - | TRBV7-2 | CASSWIVNNSPLHF | TGTGCCAGCAGCTGGATAGTCAATAATTCACCCCTCCACTTT
TRBJ2-5 | TRBD2 | few | TRBV29-1 | CSVEISGKGETQYF | TGCAGCGTCGAGATTAGCGGGAAGGGAGAGACCCAGTACTTC
TRBJ2-5 | - | few | TRBV7-2 | CASSTPIQETQYF | TGTGCCAGCAGCACACCAATACAAGAGACCCAGTACTTC
TRBJ2-5 | TRBD1 | - | TRBV6-5 | CASSYDRDGETQYF | TGTGCCAGCAGTTACGACAGGGATGGGGAGACCCAGTACTTC
TRBJ2-1 | - | - | TRBV25-1 | CASSERAGWGNEQFF | TGTGCCAGCAGTGAACGGGCGGGGTGGGGGAATGAGCAGTTCTTC
TRBJ1-1 | - | - | TRBV11-2 | CASTDLVRRDTEAFF | TGTGCCAGCACCGACTTAGTGAGACGGGACACTGAAGCTTTCTTT
TRBJ2-1 | TRBD1 | few | TRBV7-9 | CASSLRSRRQGKDNEQFF | TGTGCCAGCAGCTTACGATCGAGGAGACAGGGAAAGGACAATGAGCAGTTCTTC
TRBJ2-3 | - | - | TRBV29-1 | CSFTSTDTQYF | TGCAGCTTCACCAGCACAGATACGCAGTATTTT
TRBJ2-1 | - | - | TRBV10-3 | CAISESTVSYNEQFF | TGTGCCATCAGTGAGTCTACAGTCTCCTACAATGAGCAGTTCTTC
TRBJ2-1 | TRBD2 | - | TRBV27 | CASSMTSQNEQFF | TGTGCCAGCAGTATGACTAGCCAGAATGAGCAGTTCTTC
TRBJ1-2 | - | few | TRBV29-1 | CSVAPVDQASNYGYTF | TGCAGCGTTGCCCCCGTCGACCAAGCGTCTAACTATGGCTACACCTTC
TRBJ2-3 | - | - | TRBV6-6 | CASSYTGRSTDTQYF | TGTGCCAGCAGTTACACAGGACGTAGCACAGATACGCAGTATTTT
TRBJ2-3 | TRBD1 | - | TRBV2 | CASSVDRVGADTQYF | TGTGCCAGCAGTGTAGACAGGGTAGGGGCAGATACGCAGTATTTT
TRBJ2-3 | - | - | TRBV7-9 | CASGLGRTKTDTQYF | TGTGCCAGCGGACTGGGGAGGACAAAGACAGATACGCAGTATTTT
TRBJ2-3 | - | - | TRBV20-1 | CSARFPARDTQYF | TGCAGTGCCCGATTTCCCGCTCGGGATACGCAGTATTTT
TRBJ2-1 | - | few | TRBV18 | CASSPRRPVGYNEQFF | TGTGCCAGCTCACCAAGGAGGCCGGTAGGCTACAATGAGCAGTTCTTC
TRBJ2-5 | TRBD2 | - | TRBV4-2 | CASSQESGSGYNEQYF | TGTGCCAGCAGCCAAGAGAGCGGGAGTGGATACAATGAGCAGTACTTC
TRBJ2-3 | TRBD2 | once | TRBV10-3 | CAISPSAGGTDTQYF | TGTGCCATCAGTCCGTCCGCGGGGGGCACAGATACGCAGTATTTT
TRBJ2-4 | TRBD1 | - | TRBV5-1 | CASSYRTGGQSGQYF | TGCGCCAGCAGCTACCGGACAGGGGGCCAGTCGGGGCAGTACTTC
TRBJ2-4 | TRBD2 | - | TRBV11-2 | CASSSFRLAGLEIAKNIQYF | TGTGCCAGCAGCTCGTTTCGGCTAGCGGGGTTAGAAATAGCCAAAAACATTCAGTACTTC
TRBJ2-5 | - | - | TRBV7-9 | CASSSRRSSPQETQYF | TGTGCCAGCAGCTCCCGACGGAGCTCACCACAAGAGACCCAGTACTTC
TRBJ1-4 | - | - | TRBV12-3/TRBV12-4 | CASSLGEVLTKLLFF | TGTGCCAGCAGCTTGGGAGAGGTTCTGACGAAGTTGCTGTTTTTT
TRBJ2-7 | - | - | TRBV29-1 | CSVGTRLDGEQYF | TGCAGCGTGGGGACCAGGCTGGATGGCGAGCAGTACTTC
TRBJ2-4 | - | - | TRBV4-1 | CASSQDGTGLAKNIQYF | TGCGCCAGCAGCCAAGATGGAACGGGGTTAGCCAAAAACATTCAGTACTTC
TRBJ1-5 | - | - | TRBV20-1 | CSASGGLYQPQHF | TGCAGTGCTAGCGGAGGGTTATATCAGCCCCAGCATTTT
TRBJ2-5 | TRBD2 | - | TRBV6-5 | CASSYLAGDQETQYF | TGTGCCAGCAGTTATCTCGCGGGAGACCAAGAGACCCAGTACTTC
TRBJ2-5 | - | - | TRBV6-1 | CASSGRALPEQYF | TGTGCCAGCAGTGGACGGGCCCTCCCGGAGCAGTACTTC
TRBJ2-1 | TRBD1 | - | TRBV6-2/TRBV6-3 | CAGSRTGSLYNEQFF | TGTGCCGGCAGTCGGACAGGTTCTCTCTACAATGAGCAGTTCTTC
TRBJ2-3 | - | - | TRBV5-1 | CASRSWGGDTQYF | TGCGCCAGCCGCTCATGGGGTGGGGATACGCAGTATTTT
TRBJ1-2 | - | - | TRBV6-2/TRBV6-3 | CASSYGRGSGYGYTF | TGTGCCAGCAGTTACGGAAGGGGTTCTGGCTATGGCTACACCTTC
TRBJ2-3 | TRBD1 | - | TRBV5-1 | CASSSRTGRTDTQYF | TGCGCCAGCAGCAGCCGGACAGGGCGCACAGATACGCAGTATTTT
TRBJ2-2 | TRBD2 | - | TRBV7-3 | CASSLIRAGGTGELFF | TGTGCCAGCAGCTTAATTAGGGCGGGAGGCACCGGGGAGCTGTTTTTT
TRBJ2-7 | TRBD1 | few | TRBV4-1 | CASSQPLRGRTGNEQYF | TGCGCCAGCAGCCAACCATTGAGGGGTAGGACAGGGAACGAGCAGTACTTC
TRBJ1-5 | TRBD1 | - | TRBV7-9 | CASSLDRGRETQHF | TGTGCCAGCAGCTTGGACAGGGGGCGCGAGACCCAGCATTTT
TRBJ2-5 | - | - | TRBV9 | CASSLTSWIRQETQYF | TGTGCCAGCAGCCTCACATCCTGGATCAGACAAGAGACCCAGTACTTC
TRBJ2-1 | TRBD2 | - | TRBV2 | CASSALTSGRPNEQFF | TGTGCCAGCAGCGCCCTAACTAGCGGGAGACCCAATGAGCAGTTCTTC
TRBJ1-5 | - | - | TRBV18 | CASSPPGSNQPQHF | TGTGCCAGCAGCCCCCCGGGAAGCAATCAGCCCCAGCATTTT
TRBJ2-7 | - | - | TRBV5-1 | CASSLAGLNEQYF | TGCGCCAGCAGCTTGGCGGGACTTAACGAGCAGTACTTC
TRBJ1-1 | - | few | TRBV24-1 | CATSRRGTEAFF | TGTGCCACCAGTCGGAGGGGCACTGAAGCTTTCTTT
TRBJ2-1 | - | few | TRBV5-1 | CASSLIQGGREQFF | TGCGCCAGCAGCTTGATCCAGGGTGGTAGGGAGCAGTTCTTC
TRBJ2-1 | - | few | TRBV29-1 | CSAGYREGNEQFF | TGCAGCGCGGGATACAGGGAAGGTAATGAGCAGTTCTTC
TRBJ1-4 | - | - | TRBV28 | CASSFDSGLANEKLFF | TGTGCCAGCAGTTTTGACTCGGGGCTGGCTAATGAAAAACTGTTTTTT
TRBJ2-7 | TRBD1 | few | TRBV20-1 | CSARAGTGSYEQYF | TGCAGTGCAAGGGCCGGGACAGGGTCCTACGAGCAGTACTTC
TRBJ1-2 | - | - | TRBV4-3 | CASSQGAGADYGYTF | TGCGCCAGCAGCCAAGGGGCAGGTGCGGACTATGGCTACACCTTC
TRBJ2-5 | - | - | TRBV2 | CTSSELSQGQETQYF | TGTACCAGCAGTGAGCTAAGCCAGGGACAAGAGACCCAGTACTTC
TRBJ2-3 | - | - | TRBV7-9 | CASSLEQRTDTQYF | TGTGCCAGCAGCTTAGAACAGCGCACAGATACGCAGTATTTT
TRBJ2-1 | - | few | TRBV29-1 | CSAAGGAEQFF | TGCAGCGCGGCCGGGGGCGCGGAGCAGTTCTTC
TRBJ1-2 | - | - | TRBV5-6 | CASSFHGSYGYTF | TGTGCCAGCAGCTTTCACGGATCCTATGGCTACACCTTC
TRBJ2-1 | - | - | TRBV11-2 | CASSLVRGRQGNEQFF | TGTGCCAGCAGCTTAGTACGGGGGCGCCAGGGGAATGAGCAGTTCTTC
TRBJ1-2 | - | few | TRBV12-3/TRBV12-4 | CASSLAQAYGYTF | TGTGCCAGCAGTTTAGCACAGGCCTATGGCTACACCTTC
TRBJ2-1 | - | few | TRBV15 | CATSRVAGVEKSSYNEQFF | TGTGCCACCAGCAGAGTAGCAGGGGTTGAAAAAAGCTCCTACAATGAGCAGTTCTTC
TRBJ2-5 | TRBD2 | - | TRBV4-1 | CASSQASGGGRETQYF | TGCGCCAGCAGCCAAGCTTCGGGAGGGGGAAGGGAGACCCAGTACTTC
TRBJ2-1 | - | - | TRBV4-1 | CASSQAGLGYNEQFF | TGCGCCAGCAGCCAAGCGGGACTTGGTTACAATGAGCAGTTCTTC